One sample yielded the 24 T cell receptor beta chains listed below, sequenced in a study of blood T cell repertoires in COVID-19 (dated by TCRdb to about 2020). The library came from the immunoSEQ multiplex PCR assay. TCRdb obtained this table from immuneACCESS and retained in-frame rearrangements with V and J assigned. These tables miss some clones; where compared with another copy, unresolved V genes account for less than half of the shortfall, and the remainder is unexplained. The sample table shows more than 200,000 clones, and just over 85% are seen once. About 1.3% of the sample is taken by the ten largest. The sequenced sample consisted of peripheral blood. Receptors were obtained from a man aged 80 or over with acute or convalescent COVID-19.

V gene TRBV7-2 combines with J gene TRBJ1-4, with 8 bases aligning to TRBD1. Germline CDR1 SGHTA, CDR2 FQGNSA. The CDR3 spans 15 residues. V lost 4 bases to trimming and J lost 4 bases; unmatched junction nucleotides: 5. The CDR3 sequence: CASSSDRGHNEKLFF. The CDR3 bases are TGTGCCAGCAGCTCTGACAGGGGACATAATGAAAAACTGTTTTTT. Filled out from reference TRBV7-2 and TRBJ1-4, the complete variable domain reads GAGVSQSPSNKVTEKGKDVELRCDPISGHTALYWYRQSLGQGLEFLIYFQGNSAPDKSGLPSDRFSAERTGGSVSTLTIQRTQQEDSAVYLCASSSDRGHNEKLFFGSGTQLSVL.

The chain has TRBV9 and TRBJ2-1; 13 bases line up with TRBD2. The trim removed 4 bases at V and 7 bases at J, leaving 5 bases unmatched. Germline lookup yields CDR1 SGDLS and CDR2 YYNGEE. The length of the CDR3 is 15 residues. CDR3 sequence (DNA): TGTGCCAGCAGCATACTAGCGGGGGGGCAGAATGAGCAGTTCTTC. Translation: CASSILAGGQNEQFF.

This rearrangement joins TRBV9 to TRBJ1-1; a weak D match, TRBD1 (5 bases). Trimming stripped 3 bases from V and 4 bases from J, with 16 bases between. Per the germline V gene, CDR1 is SGDLS and CDR2 is YYNGEE. The CDR3 consists of 15 residues. The CDR3 here is CASSAGTRGGTEAFF. DNA of the CDR3: TGTGCCAGCAGCGCGGGGACGCGGGGGGGCACTGAAGCTTTCTTT. The full variable domain, completed using reference TRBV9 and TRBJ1-1, is DSGVTQTPKHLITATGQRVTLRCSPRSGDLSVYWYQQSLDQGLQFLIQYYNGEERAKGNILERFSAQQFPDLHSELNLSSLELGDSALYFCASSAGTRGGTEAFFGQGTRLTVV.

The rearrangement joins TRBV19 to TRBJ1-1; tentative D call: TRBD1 (6 bases). The V gene lost 7 bases and the J gene lost 4 bases, with 19 bases spanning the gap. The CDR3 extends over 15 amino acids. CDR1 is LNHDA, CDR2 SQIVND, per germline (reference sequence). CDR3 sequence: CASTASGGRITEAFF. CDR3 coding DNA: TGTGCCAGTACCGCGAGCGGGGGGCGTATCACTGAAGCTTTCTTT.

The count of this clone is one. The V and J genes are TRBV5-5 and TRBJ2-5; 16 bases map to TRBD2. V shed 4 bases and J 1 base; nucleotides not matched to a gene: 7. Germline lookup yields CDR1 SGHKS and CDR2 YYEKEE (reference sequence). The CDR3 loop spans 18 amino acids. The CDR3 protein is CASSTGGLAGGPQETQYF. The DNA for the CDR3 is TGTGCCAGCAGCACGGGGGGACTAGCGGGAGGGCCCCAAGAGACCCAGTACTTC.

The rearrangement links TRBV5-1 to TRBJ1-2; 9 bases line up with TRBD1. The J segment lost 2 bases and the V segment lost 8 bases, leaving 7 bases of the junction unmatched. The CDR3 has 14 residues. Per germline, CDR1 SGHRS and CDR2 YFSETQ. The CDR3 region is CASRTGDVNYGYTF. In nucleotides, the CDR3 is TGCGCCAGTCGGACAGGGGACGTCAACTATGGCTACACCTTC.

The chain has TRBV28 and TRBJ1-5, with 9 positions matching TRBD1. Germline V gene sequence: CDR1 MDHEN, CDR2 SYDVKM. CDR3 length equals 17 residues. V lost 1 base to trimming and J lost 3 bases; unmatched junction nucleotides: 7. CDR3 in DNA: TGTGCCAGCAGTTTATTTGGGGGGACAGGGAACAATCAGCCCCAGCATTTT. It specifies CASSLFGGTGNNQPQHF.

The chain has TRBV4-3 and TRBJ2-1; D not resolved. The CDR3 is 15 residues long. CDR1 LGHNA and CDR2 YSLEER come from the germline V gene. V was clipped by 0 bases and J by 5 bases, with 11 bases between them. This chain's CDR3 is CASSQDLVQNNEQFF. Here the CDR3 DNA reads TGCGCCAGCAGCCAAGATTTGGTCCAGAACAATGAGCAGTTCTTC.

This clone was found a few times. The rearrangement uses TRBV19 and TRBJ1-5; possible D gene TRBD1, 5 bases. V gave up 3 bases and J gave up 7 bases, with 7 bases separating them. CDR3 length: 12 amino acids. Germline CDR1 reads LNHDA; CDR2 reads SQIVND (reference sequence). In nucleotides, the CDR3 is TGTGCCAGTAGTATTCAGGGACAGCCCCAGCATTTT. This gives the protein CASSIQGQPQHF. Variable domain in full (rest from reference TRBV19 and TRBJ1-5): DGGITQSPKYLFRKEGQNVTLSCEQNLNHDAMYWYRQDPGQGLRLIYYSQIVNDFQKGDIAEGYSVSREKKESFPLTVTSAQKNPTAFYLCASSIQGQPQHFGDGTRLSIL.

This CDR3 reads CASSQDIGTLIYEQYF. The DNA for the CDR3 is TGTGCCAGCAGCCAAGATATCGGGACACTCATCTACGAGCAGTACTTC. V is TRBV3-1 (or the pseudogene TRBV3-2) and J is TRBJ2-7, with D possibly TRBD1 on 6 matching bases. This CDR3 is 16 amino acids long. V was clipped by 0 bases and J by 3 bases, with 15 bases between them. Looked up from germline, CDR1 is LGHDT and CDR2 is YNNKEL (reference sequence).

This clone came up once. CDR3 bases: TGTGCCAGCTCAGGAGGGACAGGAATACTCTACGAGCAGTACTTC. Translating it yields CASSGGTGILYEQYF. V is TRBV18 and J is TRBJ2-7; 8 nucleotides line up with TRBD1. This CDR3 spans 15 amino acids. CDR1 is KGHSH and CDR2 is LQKENI in the germline V gene. After removal of 5 bases from V and 3 bases from J, the junction contained 9 bases not matched to a gene. Together with reference TRBV18 and TRBJ2-7, the CDR3 gives the full variable domain: NAGVMQNPRHLVRRRGQEARLRCSPMKGHSHVYWYRQLPEEGLKFMVYLQKENIIDESGMPKERFSAEFPKEGPSILRIQQVVRGDSAAYFCASSGGTGILYEQYFGPGTRLTVT.

The chain employs TRBV10-3 and TRBJ1-5, with D possibly being TRBD1 (6 bases). The V end was cut by 6 bases, the J end by 2 bases, with 11 bases between. Germline CDR1 reads ENHRY; CDR2 reads SYGVKD. CDR3 length equals 14 residues. The CDR3 sequence is CAISRTDGNQPQHF. The DNA for the CDR3 is TGTGCCATCAGCAGGACAGACGGCAATCAGCCCCAGCATTTT.

This sequence joins TRBV14 and TRBJ2-7, with 8 positions matching TRBD2. CDR3 length: 12 amino acids. The V segment lost 8 bases and the J segment 6 bases; nucleotides outside the gene matches: 6. Looked up from germline, CDR1 is SGHDN and CDR2 is FVKESK. The CDR3 coding sequence is TGTGCCAGCGGGACTAGGGCCCCCGAGCAGTACTTC. This translates into CASGTRAPEQYF.

The chain recombines TRBV18 with TRBJ2-1, with 14 bases aligning to TRBD2. CDR1 is KGHSH, CDR2 LQKENI, per germline. Trimming at V came to 3 bases and at J to 8 bases, leaving 12 bases not matched to a gene. The CDR3 runs to 18 residues. The CDR3 here is CASSPIGLAGGFNHEQFF. In DNA form, the CDR3 reads TGTGCCAGCTCACCCATAGGACTAGCGGGAGGATTTAACCATGAGCAGTTCTTC.

The chain combines TRBV3-1 (or the pseudogene TRBV3-2) with TRBJ2-1; 9 bases fit TRBD2. Germline V gene sequence: CDR1 LGHDT, CDR2 YNNKEL (reference sequence). Trimming cost V 4 bases and J 0 bases; bases outside gene matches: 7. This CDR3 is built from 17 residues. In nucleotides, the CDR3 is TGTGCCAGCAGCCTAGGCCTTAGCGGGGGCTCCTACAATGAGCAGTTCTTC. This encodes CASSLGLSGGSYNEQFF.

CDR3 DNA: TGTGCCAGCAGGGACGGGACAGGGAAAAGCTACACCTTC. It encodes CASRDGTGKSYTF. The rearrangement joins TRBV5-4 to TRBJ1-2, with 9 positions matching TRBD1. The CDR3 extends over 13 amino acids. With 5 bases clipped from V and 9 bases from J, the junction kept 8 bases outside the gene matches. CDR1 and CDR2 from the germline V gene are SGHNT and YYREEE (reference sequence).

The chain recombines TRBV6-5 with TRBJ1-2, with a tentative D call TRBD1 (6 bases). Trimming cost V 2 bases and J 2 bases, with 12 bases left between them. Germline CDR1 MNHEY, CDR2 SVGAGI. CDR3 length: 15 amino acids. The CDR3 bases are TGTGCCAGCAGTTACCTGCTGCAGGGGAACTATGGCTACACCTTC. Translation gives CASSYLLQGNYGYTF.

The chain employs TRBV6-5 and TRBJ2-2; TRBD2 agrees at 8 bases. The CDR3 extends over 13 amino acids. In germline, CDR1 is MNHEY, CDR2 SVGAGI. V trimming: 5 bases; J trimming: 6 bases; junction bases outside the gene matches: 2. The CDR3 region is CASSRTSPGELFF. DNA of the CDR3: TGTGCCAGCAGTAGGACTAGCCCCGGGGAGCTGTTTTTT.

The rearrangement links TRBV6-2 or TRBV6-3 to TRBJ2-7, with D hard to call. Trimming cost V 7 bases and J 4 bases, with 17 bases left between them. The CDR3 extends over 14 amino acids. Per the germline V gene, CDR1 is MNHEY and CDR2 is SVGEGT. CDR3 sequence reads: CASTPGVVTYEQYF. CDR3 DNA: TGTGCCAGCACCCCCGGAGTAGTGACTTACGAGCAGTACTTC.

The V gene is TRBV5-1, the J gene TRBJ2-1; 9 bases map to TRBD2. V dropped 4 bases and J dropped 6; count of bases not matched to a gene: 5. This CDR3 contains 14 residues. The germline V gene has CDR1 SGHRS and CDR2 YFSETQ. The CDR3 is CASSAGGGANEQFF. CDR3 nucleotides: TGCGCCAGCAGCGCGGGCGGGGGGGCCAATGAGCAGTTCTTC.

This clone was seen a single time. The rearrangement uses TRBV19 and TRBJ2-5; D gene unclear. Trimming cost V 0 bases and J 7 bases, with 12 bases left between them. The CDR3 consists of 14 residues. In germline, CDR1 is LNHDA, CDR2 SQIVND (reference sequence). CDR3 region: CASSIERGPRTQYF. CDR3 coding DNA: TGTGCCAGTAGTATAGAACGCGGTCCAAGGACCCAGTACTTC.

This CDR3 reads CASSRAGGPIYEQYF. In DNA, the CDR3 is TGTGCCAGCAGTCGGGCGGGAGGGCCAATTTACGAGCAGTACTTC. The gene calls are TRBV3-1 (or the pseudogene TRBV3-2) and TRBJ2-7; 9 bases match TRBD2. Germline trimming cut 6 bases from V and 4 bases from J; bases unmatched to any gene: 10. Germline CDR1 LGHDT, CDR2 YNNKEL (reference sequence). The CDR3 contains 15 residues.

This clone was seen more than once but under ten times. The chain joins TRBV7-2 to TRBJ2-2; TRBD2 might be the D (7 bases). This CDR3 has 17 amino acids. The V end lost 1 base, the J end lost 1 base, and 13 bases lay between the germline ends. From germline, CDR1 is SGHTA and CDR2 FQGNSA. The DNA of the CDR3 is TGTGCCAGCAGCTTAGGAGGGGGGGCACTGAACACCGGGGAGCTGTTTTTT. This encodes CASSLGGGALNTGELFF.

This clone appeared a single time. The chain uses TRBV15 and TRBJ1-3; D gene uncertain. CDR1 LNHNV and CDR2 YYDKDF come from the germline V gene (reference sequence). Trimming stripped 0 bases from V and 0 bases from J, with 6 bases between. The CDR3 is 15 amino acids. The CDR3 loop reads CATSRERYSGNTIYF. The CDR3 coding sequence is TGTGCCACCAGCAGAGAACGGTACTCTGGAAACACCATATATTTT. Together with reference TRBV15 and TRBJ1-3, the CDR3 gives the full variable domain: DAMVIQNPRYQVTQFGKPVTLSCSQTLNHNVMYWYQQKSSQAPKLLFHYYDKDFNNEADTPDNFQSRRPNTSFCFLDIRSPGLGDTAMYLCATSRERYSGNTIYFGEGSWLTVV.